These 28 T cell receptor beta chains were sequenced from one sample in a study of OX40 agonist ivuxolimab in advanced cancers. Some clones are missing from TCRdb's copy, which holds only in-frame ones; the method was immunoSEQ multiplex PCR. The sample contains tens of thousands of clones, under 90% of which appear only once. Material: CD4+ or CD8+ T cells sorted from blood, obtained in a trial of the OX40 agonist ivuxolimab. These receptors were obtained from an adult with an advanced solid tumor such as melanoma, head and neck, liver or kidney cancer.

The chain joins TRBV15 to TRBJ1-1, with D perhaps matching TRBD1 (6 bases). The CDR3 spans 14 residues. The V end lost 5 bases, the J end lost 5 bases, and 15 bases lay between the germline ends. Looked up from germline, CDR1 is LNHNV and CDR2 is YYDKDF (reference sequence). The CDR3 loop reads CATSPPHRGTEAFF. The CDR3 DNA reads TGTGCCACCAGCCCCCCCCATAGGGGGACTGAAGCTTTCTTT.

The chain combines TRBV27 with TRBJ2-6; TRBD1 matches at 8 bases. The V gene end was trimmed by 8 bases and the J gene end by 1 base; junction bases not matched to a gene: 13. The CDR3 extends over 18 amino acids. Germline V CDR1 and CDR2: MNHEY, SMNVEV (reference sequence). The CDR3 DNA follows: TGTGCCAGCTACTCGCCGGGACAGGCAGAATCTGGGGCCAACGTCCTGACTTTC. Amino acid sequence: CASYSPGQAESGANVLTF.

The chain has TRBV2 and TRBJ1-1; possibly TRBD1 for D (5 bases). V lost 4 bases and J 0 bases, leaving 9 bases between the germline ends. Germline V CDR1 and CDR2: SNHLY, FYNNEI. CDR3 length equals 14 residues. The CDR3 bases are TGTGCCAGCAGTGGGGACGCCTTGAACACTGAAGCTTTCTTT. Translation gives CASSGDALNTEAFF.

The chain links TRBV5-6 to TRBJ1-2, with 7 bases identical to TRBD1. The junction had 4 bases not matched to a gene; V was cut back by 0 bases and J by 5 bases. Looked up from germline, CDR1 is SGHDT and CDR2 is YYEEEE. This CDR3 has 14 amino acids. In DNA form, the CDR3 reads TGTGCCAGCAGCTTGGGGACAGGCTATTATGGCTACACCTTC. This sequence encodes CASSLGTGYYGYTF.

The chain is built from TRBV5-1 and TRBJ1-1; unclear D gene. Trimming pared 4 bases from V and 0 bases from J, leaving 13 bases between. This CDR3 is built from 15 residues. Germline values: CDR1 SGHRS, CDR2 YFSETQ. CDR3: CASSTERTLNTEAFF. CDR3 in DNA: TGCGCCAGCAGCACGGAGAGAACCTTGAACACTGAAGCTTTCTTT. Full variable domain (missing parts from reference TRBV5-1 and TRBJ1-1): KAGVTQTPRYLIKTRGQQVTLSCSPISGHRSVSWYQQTPGQGLQFLFEYFSETQRNKGNFPGRFSGRQFSNSRSEMNVSTLELGDSALYLCASSTERTLNTEAFFGQGTRLTVV.

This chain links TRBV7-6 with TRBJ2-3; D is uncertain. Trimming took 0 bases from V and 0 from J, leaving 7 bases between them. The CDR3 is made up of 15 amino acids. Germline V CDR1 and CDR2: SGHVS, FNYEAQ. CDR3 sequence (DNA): TGTGCCAGCAGCTTAGCGCCGGCTAGCACAGATACGCAGTATTTT. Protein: CASSLAPASTDTQYF.

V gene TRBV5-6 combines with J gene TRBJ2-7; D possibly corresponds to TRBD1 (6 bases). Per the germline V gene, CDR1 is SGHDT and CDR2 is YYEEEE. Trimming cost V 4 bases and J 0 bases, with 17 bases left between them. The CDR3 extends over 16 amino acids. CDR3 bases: TGTGCCAGCAGCAACCAGACAGGAACCAGCTCCTACGAGCAGTACTTC. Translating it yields CASSNQTGTSSYEQYF.

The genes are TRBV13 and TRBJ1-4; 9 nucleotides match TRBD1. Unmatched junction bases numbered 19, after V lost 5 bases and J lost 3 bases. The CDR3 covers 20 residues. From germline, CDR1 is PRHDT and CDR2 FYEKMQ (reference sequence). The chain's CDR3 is CASSPFPPGQGGLANEKLFF. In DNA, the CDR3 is TGTGCCAGCAGCCCCTTCCCTCCGGGACAGGGTGGATTGGCTAATGAAAAACTGTTTTTT. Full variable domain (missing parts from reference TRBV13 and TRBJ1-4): AAGVIQSPRHLIKEKRETATLKCYPIPRHDTVYWYQQGPGQDPQFLISFYEKMQSDKGSIPDRFSAQQFSDYHSELNMSSLELGDSALYFCASSPFPPGQGGLANEKLFFGSGTQLSVL.

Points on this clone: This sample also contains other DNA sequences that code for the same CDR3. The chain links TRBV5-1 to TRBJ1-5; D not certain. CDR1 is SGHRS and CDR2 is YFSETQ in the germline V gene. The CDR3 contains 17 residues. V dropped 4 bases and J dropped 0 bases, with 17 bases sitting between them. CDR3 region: CASSLRGGESSNQPQHF. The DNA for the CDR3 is TGCGCCAGCAGCCTACGGGGTGGAGAGAGTAGCAATCAGCCCCAGCATTTT.

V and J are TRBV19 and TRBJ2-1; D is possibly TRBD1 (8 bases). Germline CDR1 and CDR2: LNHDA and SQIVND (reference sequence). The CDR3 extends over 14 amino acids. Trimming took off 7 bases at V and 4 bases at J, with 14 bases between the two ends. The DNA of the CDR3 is TGTGCCAGTAATTACAGGGGGGGTTACAATGAGCAGTTCTTC. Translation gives CASNYRGGYNEQFF.

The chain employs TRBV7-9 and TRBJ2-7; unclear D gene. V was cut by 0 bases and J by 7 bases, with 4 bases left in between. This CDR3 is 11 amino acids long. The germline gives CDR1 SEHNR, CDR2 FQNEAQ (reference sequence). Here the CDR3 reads CASSLAGEQYF. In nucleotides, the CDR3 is TGTGCCAGCAGCTTAGCGGGGGAGCAGTACTTC. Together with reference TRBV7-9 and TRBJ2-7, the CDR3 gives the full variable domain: DTGVSQNPRHKITKRGQNVTFRCDPISEHNRLYWYRQTLGQGPEFLTYFQNEAQLEKSRLLSDRFSAERPKGSFSTLEIQRTEQGDSAMYLCASSLAGEQYFGPGTRLTVT.

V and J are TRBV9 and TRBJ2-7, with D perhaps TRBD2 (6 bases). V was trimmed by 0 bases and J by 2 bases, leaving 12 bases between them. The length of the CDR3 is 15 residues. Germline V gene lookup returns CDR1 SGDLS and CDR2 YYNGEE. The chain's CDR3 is CASSVAGGDPYEQYF. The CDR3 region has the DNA TGTGCCAGCAGCGTAGCAGGAGGGGATCCCTACGAGCAGTACTTC.

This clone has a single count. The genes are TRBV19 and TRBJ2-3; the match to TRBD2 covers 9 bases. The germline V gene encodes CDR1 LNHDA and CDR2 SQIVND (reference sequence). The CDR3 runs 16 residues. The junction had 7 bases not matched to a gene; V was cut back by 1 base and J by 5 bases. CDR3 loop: CASSIALAGEGDTQYF. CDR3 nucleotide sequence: TGTGCCAGTAGTATAGCCTTAGCGGGGGAAGGAGATACGCAGTATTTT.

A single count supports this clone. The CDR3 sequence: CASFEGEGTGELFF. The CDR3 DNA follows: TGTGCCAGCTTCGAAGGGGAGGGCACCGGGGAGCTGTTTTTT. The chain has TRBV11-2 and TRBJ2-2; 7 nucleotides align to TRBD2. The CDR3 has 14 residues. Germline CDR1 reads SGHAT; CDR2 reads FQNNGV. V dropped 8 bases and J dropped 4; count of bases not matched to a gene: 7.

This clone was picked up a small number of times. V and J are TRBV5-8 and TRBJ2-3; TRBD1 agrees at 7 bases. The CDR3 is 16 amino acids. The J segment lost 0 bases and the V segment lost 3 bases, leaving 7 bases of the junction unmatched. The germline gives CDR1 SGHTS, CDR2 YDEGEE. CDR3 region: CASSSGQSYSTDTQYF. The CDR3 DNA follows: TGTGCCAGCAGCTCGGGACAGTCATATAGCACAGATACGCAGTATTTT.

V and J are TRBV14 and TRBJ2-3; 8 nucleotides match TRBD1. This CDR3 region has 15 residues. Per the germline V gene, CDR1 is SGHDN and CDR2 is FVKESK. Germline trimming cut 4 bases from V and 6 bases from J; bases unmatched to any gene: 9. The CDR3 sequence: CASSPDRGWVDTQYF. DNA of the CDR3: TGTGCCAGCAGCCCCGACAGGGGTTGGGTTGATACGCAGTATTTT.

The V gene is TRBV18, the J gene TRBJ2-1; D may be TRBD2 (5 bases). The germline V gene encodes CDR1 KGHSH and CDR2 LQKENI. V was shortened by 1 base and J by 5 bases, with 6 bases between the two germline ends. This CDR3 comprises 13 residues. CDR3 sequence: CASSPRRDNEQFF. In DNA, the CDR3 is TGTGCCAGCTCACCACGGCGGGACAATGAGCAGTTCTTC.

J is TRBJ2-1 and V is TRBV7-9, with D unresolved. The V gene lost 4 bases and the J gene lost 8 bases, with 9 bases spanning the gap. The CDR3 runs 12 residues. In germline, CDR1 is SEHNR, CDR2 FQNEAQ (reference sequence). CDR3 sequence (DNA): TGTGCCAGCAGCTCTCGGTCGCATGAGCAGTTCTTC. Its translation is CASSSRSHEQFF.

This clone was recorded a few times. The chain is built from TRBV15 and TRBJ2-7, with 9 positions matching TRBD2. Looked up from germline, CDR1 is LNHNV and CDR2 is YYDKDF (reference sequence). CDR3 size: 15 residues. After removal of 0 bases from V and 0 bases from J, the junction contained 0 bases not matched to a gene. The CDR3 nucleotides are TGTGCCACCAGCAGAGAGCGGGGGGGCTCCTACGAGCAGTACTTC. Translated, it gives CATSRERGGSYEQYF.

CDR3 DNA sequence: TGTGCCAGCAGTGAAGTGGGTCATAATGAGCAGTTCTTC. Amino acid sequence: CASSEVGHNEQFF. The J gene is TRBJ2-1, the V gene TRBV25-1; unclear D gene. Germline-derived CDR1 and CDR2 are MGHDK and SYGVNS. Trimming left V 2 bases short and J 7 bases short, with 9 bases between. The CDR3 consists of 13 residues.

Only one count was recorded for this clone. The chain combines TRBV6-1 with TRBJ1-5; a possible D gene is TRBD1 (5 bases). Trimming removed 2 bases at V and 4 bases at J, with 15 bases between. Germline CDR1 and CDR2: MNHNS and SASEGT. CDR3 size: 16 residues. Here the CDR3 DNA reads TGTGCCAGCAGTGAACCGATTCAAGCAGGGAATCAGCCCCAGCATTTT. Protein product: CASSEPIQAGNQPQHF.

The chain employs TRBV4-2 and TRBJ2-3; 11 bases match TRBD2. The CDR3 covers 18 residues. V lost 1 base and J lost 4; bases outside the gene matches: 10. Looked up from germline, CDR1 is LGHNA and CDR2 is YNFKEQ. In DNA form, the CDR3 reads TGTGCCAGCAGCCAAGCGGCTAGCGGGGGGCCGGAGGCAGATACGCAGTATTTT. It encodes CASSQAASGGPEADTQYF.

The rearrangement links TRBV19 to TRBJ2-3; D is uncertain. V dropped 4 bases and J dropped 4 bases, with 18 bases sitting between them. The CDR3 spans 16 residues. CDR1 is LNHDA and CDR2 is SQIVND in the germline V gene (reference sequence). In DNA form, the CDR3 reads TGTGCCAGTAGTACAATCGAGATTGGTCTGGCAGATACGCAGTATTTT. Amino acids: CASSTIEIGLADTQYF. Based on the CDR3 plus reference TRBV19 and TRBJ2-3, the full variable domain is DGGITQSPKYLFRKEGQNVTLSCEQNLNHDAMYWYRQDPGQGLRLIYYSQIVNDFQKGDIAEGYSVSREKKESFPLTVTSAQKNPTAFYLCASSTIEIGLADTQYFGPGTRLTVL.

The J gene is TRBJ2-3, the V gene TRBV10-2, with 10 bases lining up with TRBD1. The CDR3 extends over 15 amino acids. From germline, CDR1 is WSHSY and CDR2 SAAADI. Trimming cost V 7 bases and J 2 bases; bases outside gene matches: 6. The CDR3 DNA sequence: TGCGCCAGCACTGGGACAGGGGAGATCACAGATACGCAGTATTTT. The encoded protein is CASTGTGEITDTQYF.

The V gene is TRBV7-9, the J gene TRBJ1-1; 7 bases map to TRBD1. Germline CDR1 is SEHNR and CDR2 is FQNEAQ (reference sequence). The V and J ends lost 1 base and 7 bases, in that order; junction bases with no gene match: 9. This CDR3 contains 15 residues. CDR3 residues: CASSLDMWTGVEAFF. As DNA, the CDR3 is TGTGCCAGCAGCTTAGATATGTGGACAGGTGTTGAAGCTTTCTTT.

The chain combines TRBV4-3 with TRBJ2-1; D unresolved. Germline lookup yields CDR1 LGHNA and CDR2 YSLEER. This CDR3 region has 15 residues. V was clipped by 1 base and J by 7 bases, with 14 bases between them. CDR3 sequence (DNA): TGCGCCAGCAGCCAAGCCCGGAACCCTTTGAATGAGCAGTTCTTC. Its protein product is CASSQARNPLNEQFF.

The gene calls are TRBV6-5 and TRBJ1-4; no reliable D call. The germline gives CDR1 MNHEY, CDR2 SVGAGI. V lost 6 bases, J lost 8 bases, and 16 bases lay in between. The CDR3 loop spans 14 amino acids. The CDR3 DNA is TGTGCCAGCAGGAAGGAGAGAATCGGCGAAAAACTGTTTTTT. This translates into CASRKERIGEKLFF.

The CDR3 here is CASSIGGGFEDTQYF. The CDR3 bases are TGTGCCAGCAGCATCGGTGGGGGATTCGAAGATACGCAGTATTTT. The chain combines TRBV5-6 with TRBJ2-3; possibly TRBD1 or TRBD2 for D (5 bases each). Germline-derived CDR1 and CDR2 are SGHDT and YYEEEE. Trimming pared 4 bases from V and 5 bases from J, leaving 17 bases between. This CDR3 has 15 residues.